This entry describes one T cell receptor (beta chain). The sample comes from a study of T cell changes during pregnancy in multiple sclerosis. Clones were read by immunoSEQ multiplex PCR, and TCRdb kept only the in-frame ones, dropping some. Of about 80,000 clones listed, about 92% are singletons. The CDR3 is 14 residues long. Between the trimmed V and J ends, which lost 3 bases and 5 bases, there was a span of 14 bases. Germline CDR1 reads LNHDA; CDR2 reads SQIVND (reference sequence). V is TRBV19 and J is TRBJ2-7; D perhaps matches TRBD1 (6 bases). Sequenced here: peripheral blood, sampled before pregnancy. The source is a female donor with multiple sclerosis, enrolled in a pregnancy study. The CDR3 DNA follows: TGTGCCAGTAGTATTAGGGGGAGTCTCCACGAGCAGTACTTC. This sequence encodes CASSIRGSLHEQYF.